A selection of T cell receptor beta chains follows, all from one sample in a study of human T cells and chemical hapten exposure. TCRdb re-called the RACE reads with MiXCR, one entry per CDR3 protein. Among 350,000 to 450,000 distinct CDR3 sequences, 4.5% to 5.5% were seen once, and the ten largest hold 2.5% to 3%. The material was whole blood, obtained in connection with sensitization to the hapten diphenylcyclopropenone (DPC). Receptors were obtained from a woman between 45 and 65 years old with alopecia areata. Some clones in this sample may be carry-over from other donors' samples. The CDR3 runs from the conserved cysteine through the conserved F or W. A D gene is named only where the DNA matches it firmly. Size is omitted from some rows. Given values are once, few, many or a class for expanded clones.

clone_size	v_call	j_call	d_call	cdr3_aa	cdr3_nt
few	TRBV5-1	TRBJ2-3	-	CASSLLGPTDTQYF	TGCGCCAGCAGCTTGCTAGGACCCACAGATACGCAGTATTTT
many	TRBV5-5	TRBJ1-3	-	CASSPRPGSSGNTIYF	TGTGCCAGCAGCCCGCGCCCAGGGTCCTCTGGAAACACCATATATTTT
-	TRBV29-1	TRBJ1-4	-	CSVGTDATNEKLFF	TGCAGCGTCGGGACCGATGCAACTAATGAAAAACTGTTTTTT
few	TRBV3-1	TRBJ2-3	TRBD2	CASSQEGLAPFGTDTQYF	TGTGCCAGCAGCCAAGAAGGACTAGCGCCCTTTGGTACAGATACGCAGTATTTT
many	TRBV20-1	TRBJ2-2	TRBD2	CSATRLAGGGSGELFF	TGCAGTGCTACTCGACTAGCGGGGGGCGGCTCCGGGGAGCTGTTTTTT
-	TRBV18	TRBJ1-1	-	CASSPQERRTEAFF	TGTGCCAGCTCACCACAGGAGAGAAGAACTGAAGCTTTCTTT
few	TRBV12-3/TRBV12-4	TRBJ1-1	-	CATHGRLNTEAFF	TGTGCCACCCATGGACGGTTGAACACTGAAGCTTTCTTT
-	TRBV13	TRBJ1-1	-	CASTDSNTEAFF	TGTGCCAGCACCGACAGTAACACTGAAGCTTTCTTT
few	TRBV10-3	TRBJ1-3	-	CAISFRGAGNTIYF	TGTGCCATCAGTTTCAGGGGAGCTGGAAACACCATATATTTT
few	TRBV6-6	TRBJ2-7	-	CASSYRLEQYF	TGTGCCAGCAGTTACCGGCTGGAGCAGTACTTC
few	TRBV6-5	TRBJ1-1	TRBD1	CASIPQQGRNTEAFF	TGTGCCAGCATTCCACAACAGGGGAGAAACACTGAAGCTTTCTTT
few	TRBV5-5	TRBJ2-3	TRBD2	CASSSPTSGDSSDTQYF	TGTGCCAGCAGCTCGCCGACTAGCGGGGACTCATCAGATACGCAGTATTTT
-	TRBV10-3	TRBJ2-7	TRBD2	CAISEGTSGVYEQYF	TGTGCCATCAGTGAGGGGACTAGCGGAGTATACGAGCAGTACTTC
many	TRBV12-3/TRBV12-4	TRBJ2-1	TRBD2	CASSPLAGRNEQFF	TGTGCCAGCAGTCCCCTAGCGGGGAGGAATGAGCAGTTCTTC
many	TRBV10-2	TRBJ2-1	-	CASKEGGDGDEQFF	TGCGCCAGCAAGGAGGGGGGGGACGGAGATGAGCAGTTCTTC
few	TRBV5-4	TRBJ2-3	-	CASSFAAGPSTDTQYF	TGTGCCAGCAGCTTTGCTGCGGGGCCCAGCACAGATACGCAGTATTTT
many	TRBV6-2/TRBV6-3	TRBJ2-7	-	CASTRDPGSYEQYF	TGTGCCAGCACTCGGGACCCCGGGTCCTACGAGCAGTACTTC
many	TRBV6-6	TRBJ2-3	TRBD1	CASRPLTGDPRTDTQYF	TGTGCCAGCAGACCCTTAACAGGGGATCCCCGCACAGATACGCAGTATTTT
many	TRBV11-2	TRBJ2-3	-	CASSLVGGSAPDTQYF	TGTGCCAGCAGCTTAGTTGGCGGCTCGGCGCCAGATACGCAGTATTTT
few	TRBV9	TRBJ2-1	TRBD1	CASSVDRGNYNEQFF	TGTGCCAGCAGCGTAGACAGGGGAAACTACAATGAGCAGTTCTTC
many	TRBV7-2	TRBJ2-1	-	CASSTPPNEQFF	TGTGCCAGCAGCACCCCGCCCAATGAGCAGTTCTTC
-	TRBV28	TRBJ2-5	-	CASSLVQPETQYF	TGTGCCAGCAGTTTAGTCCAGCCCGAGACCCAGTACTTC
many	TRBV12-3/TRBV12-4	TRBJ2-2	-	CASRTGQATGELFF	TGTGCCAGCAGAACGGGACAAGCCACCGGGGAGCTGTTTTTT
-	TRBV20-1	TRBJ2-1	TRBD2	CSASSGGYNEQFF	TGCAGTGCTAGTAGCGGGGGGTACAATGAGCAGTTCTTC
-	TRBV20-1	TRBJ1-5	-	CSAMAGQSYSNQPQHF	TGCAGTGCTATGGCAGGACAATCATATAGCAATCAGCCCCAGCATTTT
few	TRBV29-1	TRBJ2-5	TRBD1	CSHRTGKTQYF	TGCAGCCACAGGACAGGGAAGACCCAGTACTTC
many	TRBV7-2	TRBJ1-2	TRBD1	CASSGGTGSYGYTF	TGTGCCAGCAGTGGCGGGACAGGGAGCTATGGCTACACCTTC
many	TRBV7-9	TRBJ1-2	-	CASSPIAGLGGYTF	TGTGCCAGCAGTCCAATTGCTGGTTTGGGTGGCTACACCTTC
many	TRBV12-3/TRBV12-4	TRBJ2-2	-	CASRGWGNTGELFF	TGTGCCAGCAGGGGATGGGGGAACACCGGGGAGCTGTTTTTT
-	TRBV27	TRBJ1-5	TRBD1	CASSLTGQQPQHF	TGTGCCAGCAGCTTGACAGGGCAGCAGCCCCAGCATTTT
-	TRBV4-1	TRBJ2-1	TRBD2	CASSQDPAGTSYNEQFF	TGCGCCAGCAGCCAAGATCCCGCCGGGACTAGCTACAATGAGCAGTTCTTC
many	TRBV2	TRBJ1-6	-	CASRLTYYSPLHF	TGTGCCAGCAGACTGACATATTATTCACCCCTCCACTTT
-	TRBV4-3	TRBJ1-1	-	CASTFSLSVNTEAFF	TGCGCCAGCACTTTTTCGCTATCGGTTAACACTGAAGCTTTCTTT
many	TRBV12-3/TRBV12-4	TRBJ2-7	TRBD2	CASTPWREDCEQYF	TGTGCCAGCACCCCCTGGCGGGAGGACTGCGAGCAGTACTTC
few	TRBV3-1	TRBJ1-5	-	CASSQAARNQPQHF	TGTGCCAGCAGCCAAGCCGCGAGGAATCAGCCCCAGCATTTT
many	TRBV29-1	TRBJ2-5	-	CSALAGNNWGETQYF	TGCAGCGCCCTCGCCGGCAACAACTGGGGAGAGACCCAGTACTTC
-	TRBV5-1	TRBJ2-3	TRBD1	CASSGQAADTQYF	TGCGCCAGCAGCGGACAGGCCGCAGATACGCAGTATTTT
many	TRBV7-6	TRBJ2-7	-	CASSLFAGVYEQYF	TGTGCCAGCAGCCTTTTCGCTGGAGTCTACGAGCAGTACTTC
-	TRBV19	TRBJ1-6	-	CASTAGTRPLHF	TGTGCCAGTACCGCCGGTACTAGGCCCCTCCACTTT
few	TRBV29-1	TRBJ2-1	TRBD2	CSVGGLAGQSSYNEQFF	TGCAGCGTTGGGGGGCTAGCGGGACAGAGCTCCTACAATGAGCAGTTCTTC
few	TRBV12-3/TRBV12-4	TRBJ2-2	TRBD1	CASKPQGATGELFF	TGTGCCAGCAAACCACAGGGGGCGACCGGGGAGCTGTTTTTT